A selection of T cell receptor beta chains follows, all from one sample in a study of cytomegalovirus exposure and HLA in healthy donors. The method was immunoSEQ multiplex PCR; TCRdb's version includes in-frame clones alone and lacks a portion of them. The repertoire holds about 150,000 clones, with around 73% as singletons. The sample consisted of PBMCs. The source is a woman aged 18-35 years in good health and CMV-seropositive. CDR3s include the opening cysteine and the closing phenylalanine or tryptophan. D genes are given only for firm matches. Clone size is shown for a subset of rows, as once, few, many or a class of expanded clone.

J: TRBJ1-6
size: NA
D: TRBD1
V: TRBV19
length: 15
DNA: TGTGCCAGTAGCCCGGTCGGGACAGGGGATATATCCCTCCACTTT
CDR3: CASSPVGTGDISLHF

J: TRBJ2-1
size: NA
D: TRBD2
V: TRBV10-3
length: 15
DNA: TGTGCCATCAGGGTTACTAGCGGGACCGCCAATGAGCAGTTCTTC
CDR3: CAIRVTSGTANEQFF

J: TRBJ1-2
size: NA
D: NA
V: TRBV4-2
length: 14
DNA: TGTGCCAGCAGCCAGCTGACAGGATCCTATGGCTACACCTTC
CDR3: CASSQLTGSYGYTF

J: TRBJ1-1
size: few
D: NA
V: TRBV7-2
length: 12
DNA: TGTGCCAGCAGCCGGACAGTTAATGAAGCTTTCTTT
CDR3: CASSRTVNEAFF

J: TRBJ2-1
size: NA
D: NA
V: TRBV29-1
length: 13
DNA: TGCAGCGCCCGCCAGAGGGAGAACAATGAGCAGTTCTTC
CDR3: CSARQRENNEQFF

J: TRBJ2-7
size: NA
D: NA
V: TRBV18
length: 14
DNA: TGTGCCAGCTCACCCCCCCAGGGGTTGAGAGAGCAGTACTTC
CDR3: CASSPPQGLREQYF

J: TRBJ1-5
size: NA
D: NA
V: TRBV28
length: 15
DNA: TGTGCCAGCAGTAGGGTGGGAGTAGGCAATCAGCCCCAGCATTTT
CDR3: CASSRVGVGNQPQHF

J: TRBJ1-3
size: few
D: NA
V: TRBV5-6
length: 15
DNA: TGTGCCAGCAGCTTGGGACAGCCGACTGGAAACACCATATATTTT
CDR3: CASSLGQPTGNTIYF

J: TRBJ2-5
size: NA
D: NA
V: TRBV7-9
length: 14
DNA: TGTGCCAGCAGCTCCAGACAGAATGAAGAGACCCAGTACTTC
CDR3: CASSSRQNEETQYF

J: TRBJ2-3
size: NA
D: TRBD1
V: TRBV27
length: 15
DNA: TGTGCCAGCATAGATGAGGACAGGACCACAGATACGCAGTATTTT
CDR3: CASIDEDRTTDTQYF

J: TRBJ1-2
size: NA
D: NA
V: TRBV5-4
length: 14
DNA: TGTGCCAGCAGCTGGCCCGGACGAGGGAATGGCTACACCTTC
CDR3: CASSWPGRGNGYTF

J: TRBJ1-1
size: NA
D: NA
V: TRBV14
length: 12
DNA: TGTGCCACCACATGGATTAGGACAGAAGCTTTCTTT
CDR3: CATTWIRTEAFF

J: TRBJ1-4
size: NA
D: NA
V: TRBV30
length: 14
DNA: TGTGCCTGGAGCCTTTTTACAGGTGGTGAAAAACTGTTTTTT
CDR3: CAWSLFTGGEKLFF

J: TRBJ1-6
size: NA
D: TRBD1
V: TRBV6-1
length: 15
DNA: TGTGCCAGCAGTGATTGGGACAGTAATAATTCACCCCTCCACTTT
CDR3: CASSDWDSNNSPLHF

J: TRBJ2-1
size: NA
D: TRBD1
V: TRBV5-4
length: 17
DNA: TGTGCCAGCAGCAGGGGGGGACAGGGGGATATTACCGGTGAGCAGTTCTTC
CDR3: CASSRGGQGDITGEQFF

J: TRBJ2-7
size: NA
D: NA
V: TRBV6-1
length: 17
DNA: TGTGCCAGCAGTGAAGATCGGGGGGCAGGTAGTTCCTACGAGCAGTACTTC
CDR3: CASSEDRGAGSSYEQYF